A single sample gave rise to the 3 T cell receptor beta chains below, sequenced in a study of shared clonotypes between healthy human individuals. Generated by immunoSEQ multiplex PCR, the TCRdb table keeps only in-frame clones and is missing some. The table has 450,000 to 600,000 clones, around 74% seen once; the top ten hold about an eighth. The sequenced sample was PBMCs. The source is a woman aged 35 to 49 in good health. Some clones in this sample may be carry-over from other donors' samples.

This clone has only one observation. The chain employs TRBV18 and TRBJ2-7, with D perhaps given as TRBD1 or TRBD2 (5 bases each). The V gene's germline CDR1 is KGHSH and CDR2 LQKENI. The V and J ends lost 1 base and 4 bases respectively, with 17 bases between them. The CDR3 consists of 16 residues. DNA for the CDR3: TGTGCCAGCTCACCACGAAACCGGGGCGACTTATACGAGCAGTACTTC. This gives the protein CASSPRNRGDLYEQYF.

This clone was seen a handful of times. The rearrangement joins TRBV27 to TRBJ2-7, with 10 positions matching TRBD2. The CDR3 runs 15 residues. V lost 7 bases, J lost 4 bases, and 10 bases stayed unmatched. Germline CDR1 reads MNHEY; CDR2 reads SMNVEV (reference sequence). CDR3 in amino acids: CASTRLASGRYEQYF. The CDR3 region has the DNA TGTGCCAGCACCCGACTGGCTAGCGGGAGATACGAGCAGTACTTC.

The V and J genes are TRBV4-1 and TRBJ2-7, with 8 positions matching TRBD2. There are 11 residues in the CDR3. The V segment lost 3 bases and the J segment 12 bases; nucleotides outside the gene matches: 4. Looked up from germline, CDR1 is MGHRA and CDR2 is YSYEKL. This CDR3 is CASSQDGTRYF. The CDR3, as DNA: TGCGCCAGCAGCCAGGACGGGACTAGGTACTTC.